A selection of T cell receptor beta chains follows, all from one sample in a study of blood T cells in healthy people across ages. TCRdb passed the 5' RACE reads through MiXCR, listing each CDR3 protein once. The sample contains about 640,000 distinct CDR3 sequences, roughly 53% of which appear only once. The specimen sequenced was blood. These TCRs come from a man aged 55 to 70 in good health. CDR3s include the opening cysteine and the closing phenylalanine or tryptophan. A D gene is named only where the DNA matches it firmly. Only part of the rows carry a size: once, few, many, or a class if the clone is expanded.

CDR3 DNA: TGTGCCAGCAGTTCGCCGGGTTTAGATACGCAGTATTTT; CDR3 protein: CASSSPGLDTQYF; V gene: TRBV6-5; J gene: TRBJ2-3; D gene: .; clone size: .
CDR3 DNA: TGTGCCAGCACGTCAAGGGGCTTTCAAGAGACCCAGTACTTC; CDR3 protein: CASTSRGFQETQYF; V gene: TRBV2; J gene: TRBJ2-5; D gene: .; clone size: once
CDR3 DNA: TGTGCCAGCAGCCAAGCCCTACAGAATTCACCCCTCCACTTT; CDR3 protein: CASSQALQNSPLHF; V gene: TRBV14; J gene: TRBJ1-6; D gene: .; clone size: .
CDR3 DNA: TGTGCCAGCAGCGTAGATGGGGTCTCACCCCTCCACTTT; CDR3 protein: CASSVDGVSPLHF; V gene: TRBV9; J gene: TRBJ1-6; D gene: .; clone size: .
CDR3 DNA: TGTGCCATTTCAGGGGACACTAATGAAAAACTGTTTTTT; CDR3 protein: CAISGDTNEKLFF; V gene: TRBV7-9; J gene: TRBJ1-4; D gene: .; clone size: few
CDR3 DNA: TGTGCCAGCAGTGGGGGGCAGGCGAATGAAAAACTGTTTTTT; CDR3 protein: CASSGGQANEKLFF; V gene: TRBV2; J gene: TRBJ1-4; D gene: .; clone size: .
CDR3 DNA: TGCAGTGCGGCTGCCAGTTACCAAGAGACCCAGTACTTC; CDR3 protein: CSAAASYQETQYF; V gene: TRBV20-1; J gene: TRBJ2-5; D gene: .; clone size: .
CDR3 DNA: TGCAGTGCTAGAGATCCCAGAGGGAGAGAGACCCAGTACTTC; CDR3 protein: CSARDPRGRETQYF; V gene: TRBV20-1; J gene: TRBJ2-5; D gene: .; clone size: few
CDR3 DNA: TGTGCCAGCACCGACAGGGCGGGAGAGACCCAGTACTTC; CDR3 protein: CASTDRAGETQYF; V gene: TRBV6-5; J gene: TRBJ2-5; D gene: TRBD1; clone size: few
CDR3 DNA: TGCAGCGTTGGAACCGACAGGGAGGCTGGCTGCACCTTC; CDR3 protein: CSVGTDREAGCTF; V gene: TRBV29-1; J gene: TRBJ1-2; D gene: TRBD1; clone size: .
CDR3 DNA: TGCGCCAGCAGCCAAGGGTTCGGCAATGAGCAGTTCTTC; CDR3 protein: CASSQGFGNEQFF; V gene: TRBV4-1; J gene: TRBJ2-1; D gene: .; clone size: many
CDR3 DNA: TGCGCCAGCAGCCGCCCAGGGGGCGCGGACACCATATATTTT; CDR3 protein: CASSRPGGADTIYF; V gene: TRBV4-1; J gene: TRBJ1-3; D gene: TRBD1; clone size: .
CDR3 DNA: TGTGCCAGCAGTCCAGGGCAGGGTGGAGGTGGCACCGGGGAGCTGTTTTTT; CDR3 protein: CASSPGQGGGGTGELFF; V gene: TRBV6-6; J gene: TRBJ2-2; D gene: .; clone size: few
CDR3 DNA: TGTGCCAGCAGTGAATCGGGACGGTCACCCCTCCACTTT; CDR3 protein: CASSESGRSPLHF; V gene: TRBV25-1; J gene: TRBJ1-6; D gene: .; clone size: few
CDR3 DNA: TGCAGCGTTGATGATAGGACAGGATCAATTAACTATGGCTACACCTTC; CDR3 protein: CSVDDRTGSINYGYTF; V gene: TRBV29-1; J gene: TRBJ1-2; D gene: TRBD1; clone size: .
CDR3 DNA: TGCGCCAGCAGCCAAGATGGAGGGTCCGTTCAGTACTTC; CDR3 protein: CASSQDGGSVQYF; V gene: TRBV4-1; J gene: TRBJ2-4; D gene: .; clone size: .
CDR3 DNA: TGTGCCAGCAGCCAAGAAACAGGACAGCCAACCTCCTACAATGAGCAGTTCTTC; CDR3 protein: CASSQETGQPTSYNEQFF; V gene: TRBV14; J gene: TRBJ2-1; D gene: .; clone size: few
CDR3 DNA: TGTGCCAGCAGCCAAGTGTTCGGGGGCAATCAGCCCCAGCATTTT; CDR3 protein: CASSQVFGGNQPQHF; V gene: TRBV3-1; J gene: TRBJ1-5; D gene: .; clone size: few
CDR3 DNA: TGTGCCAGCAGGCCGGGGGGACAGGGTAATGAAAAACTGTTTTTT; CDR3 protein: CASRPGGQGNEKLFF; V gene: TRBV12-3/TRBV12-4; J gene: TRBJ1-4; D gene: TRBD1; clone size: .
CDR3 DNA: TGTGCCAGCAGTTGGGCCCAAGGTACTGGGGCCAACGTCCTGACTTTC; CDR3 protein: CASSWAQGTGANVLTF; V gene: TRBV6-5; J gene: TRBJ2-6; D gene: .; clone size: .
CDR3 DNA: TGCGCCAGCAGCTCGACAGGCACTAATGAAAAACTGTTTTTT; CDR3 protein: CASSSTGTNEKLFF; V gene: TRBV5-1; J gene: TRBJ1-4; D gene: .; clone size: .
CDR3 DNA: TGTGCCAGCAGCCGCTTGACAGGGGAAGAGACCCAGTACTTC; CDR3 protein: CASSRLTGEETQYF; V gene: TRBV3-1; J gene: TRBJ2-5; D gene: TRBD1; clone size: .
CDR3 DNA: TGTGCCAGCACCGACCCCGGGGGTTTTGGGGCCAACGTCCTGACTTTC; CDR3 protein: CASTDPGGFGANVLTF; V gene: TRBV2; J gene: TRBJ2-6; D gene: .; clone size: .
CDR3 DNA: TGCGCCAGCAGCCAGGAACGGACAGGGGGAACCTACGAGCAGTACTTC; CDR3 protein: CASSQERTGGTYEQYF; V gene: TRBV4-1; J gene: TRBJ2-7; D gene: TRBD1; clone size: .
CDR3 DNA: TGTGCCAGCAGCCAGCGGGGGGGCGATAATGAGCAGTTCTTC; CDR3 protein: CASSQRGGDNEQFF; V gene: TRBV4-2; J gene: TRBJ2-1; D gene: TRBD2; clone size: .
CDR3 DNA: TGTGCCAGCAGCGCCATCCCGGGGCTTAATCAGCCCCAGCATTTT; CDR3 protein: CASSAIPGLNQPQHF; V gene: TRBV7-8; J gene: TRBJ1-5; D gene: .; clone size: .
CDR3 DNA: TGTGCCATCGGGGGGGGTGGTGATCAGACCCAGTACTTC; CDR3 protein: CAIGGGGDQTQYF; V gene: TRBV3-1; J gene: TRBJ2-5; D gene: TRBD2; clone size: .
CDR3 DNA: TGTGCCAGCAGCTTGAGGGGGTCCCTGGCCAACGTCCTGACTTTC; CDR3 protein: CASSLRGSLANVLTF; V gene: TRBV5-6; J gene: TRBJ2-6; D gene: .; clone size: .
CDR3 DNA: TGTGCCAGCAGTTGGGCCGCAGGGGCGGGGGGCATTCAGTACTTC; CDR3 protein: CASSWAAGAGGIQYF; V gene: TRBV11-2; J gene: TRBJ2-4; D gene: TRBD2; clone size: .
CDR3 DNA: TGCAGCGTTGGGGAGGGGATGTCCTACGAGCAGTACTTC; CDR3 protein: CSVGEGMSYEQYF; V gene: TRBV29-1; J gene: TRBJ2-7; D gene: TRBD2; clone size: once
CDR3 DNA: TGTGCCATCAGTGAACAGACGGCCTCCTACAATGAGCAGTTCTTC; CDR3 protein: CAISEQTASYNEQFF; V gene: TRBV10-3; J gene: TRBJ2-1; D gene: .; clone size: .
CDR3 DNA: TGCGCCAGCAGCCCAAGTAACGGGCAGACCCAGTACTTC; CDR3 protein: CASSPSNGQTQYF; V gene: TRBV4-1; J gene: TRBJ2-5; D gene: .; clone size: .
CDR3 DNA: TGTGCCAGCAGCCAAACCCCCGACAGGGCCTACTATGGCTACACCTTC; CDR3 protein: CASSQTPDRAYYGYTF; V gene: TRBV3-1; J gene: TRBJ1-2; D gene: TRBD1; clone size: .